A single sample gave rise to the 29 T cell receptor beta chains below, sequenced in a study of blood T cell repertoires in COVID-19. TCRdb's table, derived via immunoSEQ multiplex PCR, lists solely in-frame clones and lacks some. The table includes 230,000 or so clones, around 80% detected once. The sequenced sample was peripheral blood. These receptors all stem from a man between 35 and 55 years old with active or convalescent COVID-19.

The chain is built from TRBV6-1 and TRBJ1-2; D possibly corresponds to TRBD1 (5 bases). The CDR3 has 14 residues. Trimming shortened V by 2 bases and J by 7 bases, and 14 bases separated the two germline ends. Germline assignment: CDR1 MNHNS and CDR2 SASEGT. In DNA form, the CDR3 reads TGTGCCAGCAGTGAAATAGGGCAGGGAGGTGGCTACACCTTC. The encoded protein is CASSEIGQGGGYTF.

V gene TRBV30 combines with J gene TRBJ2-5, with a possible D match to TRBD1 (5 bases). Germline CDR1 and CDR2: GTSNPN and SVGIG (reference sequence). With 3 bases removed from V and 4 bases from J, the gap between germline ends came to 18 bases. The CDR3 has 15 amino acids. In DNA, the CDR3 is TGTGCCTGGAGGGGCGCAGGGAAGGTGGTAGAGACCCAGTACTTC. It translates to CAWRGAGKVVETQYF.

The chain uses TRBV27 and TRBJ1-2; 7 bases are shared with TRBD1. J gave up 8 bases and V 2 bases, and 8 bases lay outside the gene matches. The V gene's germline CDR1 is MNHEY and CDR2 SMNVEV (reference sequence). CDR3 length: 14 residues. The CDR3 region has the DNA TGTGCCAGCAGTTTAGAGGGGGCGAGAGGAGGCTACACCTTC. It codes for CASSLEGARGGYTF.

V usage is TRBV29-1 and J usage is TRBJ2-2; D may be TRBD1 (5 bases). The CDR3 spans 13 residues. Between the trimmed V and J ends, which lost 3 bases and 1 base, there was a span of 6 bases. The germline V gene encodes CDR1 SQVTM and CDR2 ANQGSEA. Here the CDR3 DNA reads TGCAGCGTTGATCAGGGGAACACCGGGGAGCTGTTTTTT. Translating gives CSVDQGNTGELFF.

This chain connects TRBV30 to TRBJ2-7; TRBD1 agrees at 8 bases. Germline V gene lookup returns CDR1 GTSNPN and CDR2 SVGIG (reference sequence). Losses at the gene ends were 7 bases for V and 7 bases for J; bases not matched to a gene: 12. There are 13 residues in the CDR3. The CDR3 region has the DNA TGTGCCTTCGGACAGGGCTATGTCTTGGAGCAGTACTTC. Translation: CAFGQGYVLEQYF.

As concerns this clone: The sample holds other DNA sequences that translate to the same CDR3. The chain employs TRBV6-5 and TRBJ1-5; 9 bases match TRBD1. J was trimmed by 6 bases and V by 6 bases; bases with no gene match: 6. Per the germline V gene, CDR1 is MNHEY and CDR2 is SVGAGI. CDR3 length: 14 amino acids. CDR3 coding DNA: TGTGCCAGCAGCTCCGACAGGGGGGGTCAGCCCCAGCATTTT. This encodes CASSSDRGGQPQHF.

The chain carries TRBV7-2 and TRBJ2-2, with 7 bases lining up with TRBD1. V was clipped by 2 bases and J by 3 bases; unmatched bases: 3. Germline V lookup: CDR1 SGHTA, CDR2 FQGNSA. CDR3 length: 15 residues. CDR3: CASSLRGRDTGELFF. CDR3 nucleotides: TGTGCCAGCAGCTTAAGGGGGCGTGACACCGGGGAGCTGTTTTTT.

The chain combines TRBV6-5 with TRBJ2-7, with D possibly TRBD2 on 7 matching bases. V lost 8 bases and J lost 2, with 16 bases in between. The CDR3 has 14 residues. CDR1 and CDR2 from the germline V gene are MNHEY and SVGAGI. CDR3 sequence reads: CASCPAGATYEQYF. The CDR3 DNA is TGTGCCAGCTGTCCCGCGGGGGCCACCTACGAGCAGTACTTC.

Written as DNA, the CDR3 is TGTGCCAGCAGTCTGTCGAGCAGGGGGGCAGATACGCAGTATTTT. Protein product: CASSLSSRGADTQYF. The genes are TRBV7-2 and TRBJ2-3, with a possible D match to TRBD1 (7 bases). Germline V lookup: CDR1 SGHTA, CDR2 FQGNSA. The CDR3 is 15 amino acids. V was cut by 6 bases and J by 4 bases, with 17 bases left in between.

The chain uses TRBV6-1 and TRBJ1-2, with unresolved D. V was shortened by 0 bases and J by 3 bases, with 8 bases between the two germline ends. CDR1 and CDR2 from the germline V gene are MNHNS and SASEGT. CDR3 length: 14 amino acids. The CDR3 DNA is TGTGCCAGCAGTGAAGCAGCCCCCGACTATGGCTACACCTTC. Its translation: CASSEAAPDYGYTF.

This sequence joins TRBV28 and TRBJ1-6; 9 nucleotides agree with TRBD1. Looked up from germline, CDR1 is MDHEN and CDR2 is SYDVKM. The CDR3 loop spans 15 amino acids. The V and J ends lost 2 bases and 11 bases, in that order; junction bases with no gene match: 7. CDR3 in amino acids: CASSLPTGGIAPLHF. The CDR3 DNA sequence: TGTGCCAGCAGTTTACCCACAGGGGGCATTGCACCCCTCCACTTT. The full variable domain, completed using reference TRBV28 and TRBJ1-6, is DVKVTQSSRYLVKRTGEKVFLECVQDMDHENMFWYRQDPGLGLRLIYFSYDVKMKEKGDIPEGYSVSREKKERFSLILESASTNQTSMYLCASSLPTGGIAPLHFGNGTRLTVT.

This clone appeared once. In this CDR3 the conserved last residue, phenylalanine or tryptophan, is missing, so a read error is likely. Because the CDR3's place on the DNA is in doubt, the DNA is left out and the CDR3 is given as listed by TCRdb. V and J are TRBV9 and TRBJ2-7; TRBD2 reflects the table's D call only, with no check against the DNA. CDR1 is SGDLS and CDR2 is YYNGEE in the germline V gene. Counting both end residues, the CDR3 totals 9 amino acids. The chain's CDR3 is CASSAQSKS.

The V call is TRBV30, the J call TRBJ1-6; tentatively, D is TRBD1 (6 bases). The CDR3 covers 15 residues. Trimming shortened V by 1 base and J by 6 bases, and 13 bases separated the two germline ends. Germline V lookup: CDR1 GTSNPN, CDR2 SVGIG (reference sequence). As DNA, the CDR3 is TGTGCCTGGAGTGACTCGGACAGACTTAATTCACCCCTCCACTTT. This translates into CAWSDSDRLNSPLHF.

The chain employs TRBV3-1 (or the pseudogene TRBV3-2) and TRBJ2-7; 8 bases are shared with TRBD2. Losses at the gene ends were 3 bases for V and 3 bases for J; bases not matched to a gene: 10. The CDR3 contains 16 residues. Germline-derived CDR1 and CDR2 are LGHDT and YNNKEL (reference sequence). CDR3 in DNA: TGTGCCAGCAGCCACCCCCGAGTAAGCGGGGGCTACGAGCAGTACTTC. As protein: CASSHPRVSGGYEQYF.

The V and J genes are TRBV6-5 and TRBJ1-5, with D possibly TRBD1 on 5 matching bases. Deletions cut 2 bases from V and 6 bases from J, with 11 bases between. The CDR3 is made up of 14 amino acids. The germline CDR1 and CDR2 sequences are MNHEY and SVGAGI. The CDR3 sequence is CASSYRGAAQPQHF. The CDR3 DNA follows: TGTGCCAGCAGTTACCGTGGGGCGGCTCAGCCCCAGCATTTT.

In this sample, this clone turned up once. The chain's CDR3 is CASRLSRGQNTEAFF. In nucleotides, the CDR3 is TGTGCCAGCAGACTTTCTAGGGGGCAGAACACTGAAGCTTTCTTT. The chain links TRBV7-9 to TRBJ1-1; TRBD1 matches 7 bases. The germline CDR1 and CDR2 sequences are SEHNR and FQNEAQ (reference sequence). There are 15 residues in the CDR3. V dropped 6 bases and J dropped 1; count of bases not matched to a gene: 8.

The chain couples TRBV4-3 to TRBJ1-6; the match to TRBD1 covers 12 bases. Trimming removed 4 bases from V and 2 bases from J; junction bases left unmatched: 12. The length of the CDR3 is 20 residues. The germline gives CDR1 LGHNA, CDR2 YSLEER. CDR3 in amino acids: CASSRAVPGQGATYNSPLHF. Here the CDR3 DNA reads TGCGCCAGCAGCCGAGCCGTTCCGGGACAGGGGGCCACCTATAATTCACCCCTCCACTTT.

V gene TRBV7-3 combines with J gene TRBJ2-3; 9 bases line up with TRBD1. The ends lost 3 bases at V and 13 bases at J; junction bases unmatched: 8. Germline V lookup: CDR1 SGHTA, CDR2 FQGTGA. The CDR3 extends over 13 amino acids. DNA for the CDR3: TGTGCCAGCAGCTTGGGACAGGGCCGACAGAAGTATTTT. It translates to CASSLGQGRQKYF.

The rearrangement uses TRBV15 and TRBJ1-2; D unresolved. Trimming removed 1 base at V and 6 bases at J, with 6 bases between. Germline V gene data show CDR1 as LNHNV and CDR2 as YYDKDF (reference sequence). CDR3 length equals 12 residues. The CDR3 loop is CATSRVGNGYTF. The CDR3 DNA sequence: TGTGCCACCAGCAGAGTCGGGAATGGCTACACCTTC. Full variable domain (outside the CDR3, taken from reference TRBV15 and TRBJ1-2): DAMVIQNPRYQVTQFGKPVTLSCSQTLNHNVMYWYQQKSSQAPKLLFHYYDKDFNNEADTPDNFQSRRPNTSFCFLDIRSPGLGDTAMYLCATSRVGNGYTFGSGTRLTVV.

This clone showed up just once. The chain joins TRBV2 to TRBJ1-6; 9 bases align to TRBD1. V dropped 8 bases and J dropped 13; count of bases not matched to a gene: 15. This CDR3 comprises 15 residues. The germline gives CDR1 SNHLY, CDR2 FYNNEI. CDR3 sequence reads: CASGPGQGEILPLHF. In nucleotides, the CDR3 is TGTGCCAGCGGTCCGGGACAGGGAGAAATTCTCCCCCTCCACTTT.

The genes are TRBV6-5 and TRBJ2-3, with 8 positions matching TRBD2. The CDR3 spans 16 residues. The V segment lost 0 bases and the J segment 3 bases; nucleotides outside the gene matches: 5. The germline V gene encodes CDR1 MNHEY and CDR2 SVGAGI. CDR3 DNA sequence: TGTGCCAGCAGTTACTCTCGGACTAGCTGGACAGATACGCAGTATTTT. It is translated as CASSYSRTSWTDTQYF.

This sequence joins TRBV18 and TRBJ1-2; possible D gene TRBD1, 5 bases. Trimming shortened V by 4 bases and J by 5 bases, and 17 bases separated the two germline ends. Germline V lookup: CDR1 KGHSH, CDR2 LQKENI. This CDR3 is 15 amino acids long. The CDR3 loop is CASSLRQQGQYGYTF. The DNA for the CDR3 is TGTGCCAGCTCACTACGACAGCAGGGCCAATATGGCTACACCTTC.

The gene calls are TRBV5-1 and TRBJ1-1, with 8 bases fitting TRBD1. Germline CDR1 reads SGHRS; CDR2 reads YFSETQ. V dropped 4 bases and J dropped 3; count of bases not matched to a gene: 14. This CDR3 contains 17 residues. CDR3 residues: CASSPNPQGADDTEAFF. The CDR3, as DNA: TGCGCCAGCAGCCCGAACCCCCAGGGGGCGGATGACACTGAAGCTTTCTTT.

On this clone itself: The sample holds other DNA sequences that translate to the same CDR3. The rearrangement uses TRBV19 and TRBJ1-5, with D maybe TRBD1 (6 bases). V was cut by 3 bases and J by 0 bases, with 9 bases left in between. The CDR3 contains 15 residues. Germline CDR1 LNHDA, CDR2 SQIVND (reference sequence). CDR3 DNA sequence: TGTGCCAGTAGTATCGGACAGTATAGCAATCAGCCCCAGCATTTT. It codes for CASSIGQYSNQPQHF.

The rearrangement links TRBV7-2 to TRBJ1-6; 10 bases match TRBD1. This CDR3 spans 14 amino acids. Germline CDR1 SGHTA, CDR2 FQGNSA. Trimming took 4 bases from V and 10 from J; bases not matched to a gene: 4. The CDR3 spells CASSSDRGGSPLHF. The CDR3 DNA sequence: TGTGCCAGCAGCTCGGACAGGGGGGGATCACCCCTCCACTTT.

The V call is TRBV4-3, the J call TRBJ2-2; 8 bases agree with TRBD1. This CDR3 has 17 residues. V was pared by 4 bases and J by 2 bases, with 9 bases of the junction left unmatched. The V gene's germline CDR1 is LGHNA and CDR2 YSLEER. In nucleotides, the CDR3 is TGCGCCAGCAGCCCTGGGACAGGCACGAGTAACACCGGGGAGCTGTTTTTT. This sequence encodes CASSPGTGTSNTGELFF.

The sample holds one count of this clone. The chain is built from TRBV2 and TRBJ1-2; no definite D call. This CDR3 has 13 amino acids. Germline V gene sequence: CDR1 SNHLY, CDR2 FYNNEI. Trimming removed 8 bases from V and 2 bases from J, with 12 bases in between. CDR3 sequence (DNA): TGTGCCAGCGTCGGGGTCACGAACTATGGCTACACCTTC. It is translated as CASVGVTNYGYTF.

The chain combines TRBV10-3 with TRBJ2-7; 11 bases agree with TRBD1. After removal of 4 bases from V and 4 bases from J, the junction contained 6 bases not matched to a gene. The CDR3 consists of 15 residues. CDR1 is ENHRY, CDR2 SYGVKD, per germline. Here the CDR3 DNA reads TGTGCCATCAGTGTTGGGGACAGGGGGGATTACGAGCAGTACTTC. Protein sequence: CAISVGDRGDYEQYF.

This clone is classed as medium-sized. The V call is TRBV9, the J call TRBJ2-1; D unclear. Germline assignment: CDR1 SGDLS and CDR2 YYNGEE. Trimming shortened V by 2 bases and J by 5 bases, and 14 bases separated the two germline ends. CDR3 length: 15 residues. CDR3 amino acids: CASSVAANRNNEQFF. In nucleotides, the CDR3 is TGTGCCAGCAGCGTCGCGGCTAACCGAAACAATGAGCAGTTCTTC.